This record looks at one T cell receptor beta chain sequence and its context. Antigen specificity is unknown. The data belong to a study of early T cells in non-severe SARS-CoV-2 infection. MiXCR, applied by TCRdb to the 5' RACE reads, yields one record per CDR3 protein. Among roughly 60,000 distinct CDR3 sequences listed, approximately 10% were seen once. V gave up 2 bases and J gave up 0 bases, with 10 bases separating them. CDR3 length: 16 amino acids. Points from the study as a whole: Sequences matched to VDJdb favored anti-spike CD8 responses, while private and CD4 specificities were missed.

This material consisted of whole blood, taken at baseline. The rearrangement joins TRBV12-3 or TRBV12-4 to TRBJ2-2, with a possible D match to TRBD1 (6 bases). This clonotype was obtained from an adult who was a healthcare worker with PCR-confirmed SARS-CoV-2 infection or an uninfected control (not recorded which). CDR3 DNA: TGTGCCAGCAGTTTAAACAGGGCTGCGAACACCGGGGAGCTGTTTTTT. It specifies CASSLNRAANTGELFF.